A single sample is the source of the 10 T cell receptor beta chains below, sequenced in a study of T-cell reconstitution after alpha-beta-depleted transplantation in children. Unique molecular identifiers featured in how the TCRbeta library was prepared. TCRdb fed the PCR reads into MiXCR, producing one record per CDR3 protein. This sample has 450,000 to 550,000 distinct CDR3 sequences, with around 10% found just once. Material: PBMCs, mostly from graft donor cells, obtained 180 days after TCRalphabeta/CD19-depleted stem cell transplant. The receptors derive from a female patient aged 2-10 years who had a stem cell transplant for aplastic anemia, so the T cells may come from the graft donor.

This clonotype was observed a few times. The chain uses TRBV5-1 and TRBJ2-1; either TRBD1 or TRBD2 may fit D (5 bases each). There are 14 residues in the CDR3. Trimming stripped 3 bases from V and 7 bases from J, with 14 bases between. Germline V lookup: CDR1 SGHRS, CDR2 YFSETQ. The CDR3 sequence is CASSSSREGNEQFF. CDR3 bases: TGCGCCAGCAGCTCCTCTAGAGAGGGGAATGAGCAGTTCTTC. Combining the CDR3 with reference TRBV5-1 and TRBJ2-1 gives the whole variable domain KAGVTQTPRYLIKTRGQQVTLSCSPISGHRSVSWYQQTPGQGLQFLFEYFSETQRNKGNFPGRFSGRQFSNSRSEMNVSTLELGDSALYLCASSSSREGNEQFFGPGTRLTVL.

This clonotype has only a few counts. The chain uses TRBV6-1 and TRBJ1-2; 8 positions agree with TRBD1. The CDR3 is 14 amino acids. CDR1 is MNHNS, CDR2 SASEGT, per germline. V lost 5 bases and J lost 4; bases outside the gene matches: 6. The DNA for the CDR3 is TGTGCCAGCAGTAAAGACAGGGGCCCCTATGGCTACACCTTC. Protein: CASSKDRGPYGYTF.

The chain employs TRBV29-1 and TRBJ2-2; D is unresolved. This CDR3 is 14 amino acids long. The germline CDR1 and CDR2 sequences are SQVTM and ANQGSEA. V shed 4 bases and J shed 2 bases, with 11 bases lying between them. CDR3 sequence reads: CSVGWETNTGELFF. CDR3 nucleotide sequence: TGCAGCGTTGGGTGGGAAACAAACACCGGGGAGCTGTTTTTT.

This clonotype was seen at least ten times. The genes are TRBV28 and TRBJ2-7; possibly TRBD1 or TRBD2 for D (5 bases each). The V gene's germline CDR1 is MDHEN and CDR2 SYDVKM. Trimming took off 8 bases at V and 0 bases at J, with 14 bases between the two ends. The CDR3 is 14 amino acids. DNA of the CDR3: TGTGCCAGCGGAGAGGGGACGCGCTCCTACGAGCAGTACTTC. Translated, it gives CASGEGTRSYEQYF.

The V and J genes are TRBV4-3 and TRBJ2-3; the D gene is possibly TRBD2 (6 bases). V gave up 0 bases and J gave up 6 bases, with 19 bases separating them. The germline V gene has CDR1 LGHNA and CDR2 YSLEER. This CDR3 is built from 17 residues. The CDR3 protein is CASSQDPASGLMDTQYF. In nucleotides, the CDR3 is TGCGCCAGCAGCCAAGATCCAGCGAGCGGGCTGATGGATACGCAGTATTTT.

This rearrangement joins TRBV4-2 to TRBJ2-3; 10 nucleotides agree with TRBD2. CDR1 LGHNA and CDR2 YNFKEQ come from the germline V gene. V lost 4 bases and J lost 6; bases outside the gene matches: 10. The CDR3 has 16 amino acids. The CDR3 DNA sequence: TGTGCCAGCAGCCCCAAAGCACTAGCGGGACCGGATACGCAGTATTTT. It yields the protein CASSPKALAGPDTQYF.

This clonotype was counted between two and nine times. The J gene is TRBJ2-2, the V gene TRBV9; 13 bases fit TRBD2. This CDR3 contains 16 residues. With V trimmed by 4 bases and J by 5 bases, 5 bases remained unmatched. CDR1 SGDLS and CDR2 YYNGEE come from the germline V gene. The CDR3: CASSIPGLAGTGELFF. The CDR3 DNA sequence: TGTGCCAGCAGCATACCGGGACTAGCGGGGACCGGGGAGCTGTTTTTT.

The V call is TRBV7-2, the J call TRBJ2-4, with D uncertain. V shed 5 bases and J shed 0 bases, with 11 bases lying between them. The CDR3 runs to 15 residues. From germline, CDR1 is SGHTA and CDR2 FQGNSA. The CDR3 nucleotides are TGTGCCAGCAGCCCGATGTCACCAGCCAAAAACATTCAGTACTTC. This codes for CASSPMSPAKNIQYF. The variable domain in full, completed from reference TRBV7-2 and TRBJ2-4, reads GAGVSQSPSNKVTEKGKDVELRCDPISGHTALYWYRQSLGQGLEFLIYFQGNSAPDKSGLPSDRFSAERTGGSVSTLTIQRTQQEDSAVYLCASSPMSPAKNIQYFGAGTRLSVL.

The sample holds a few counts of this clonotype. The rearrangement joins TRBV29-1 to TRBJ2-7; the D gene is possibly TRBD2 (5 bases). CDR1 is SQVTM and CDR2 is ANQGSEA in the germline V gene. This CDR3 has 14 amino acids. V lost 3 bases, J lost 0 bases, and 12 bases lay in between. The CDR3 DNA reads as TGCAGCGTTGAGGTGGGAACTAGCTCCTACGAGCAGTACTTC. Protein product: CSVEVGTSSYEQYF.

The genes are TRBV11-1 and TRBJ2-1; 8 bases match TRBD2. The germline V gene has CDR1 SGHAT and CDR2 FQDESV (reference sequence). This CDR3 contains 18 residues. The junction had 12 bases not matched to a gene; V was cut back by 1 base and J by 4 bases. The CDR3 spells CASSLVLAGPPLYNEQFF. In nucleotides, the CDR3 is TGTGCCAGCAGCTTAGTGCTAGCGGGTCCCCCACTTTACAATGAGCAGTTCTTC.